Listed here are 5 T cell receptor beta chains from one sample, sequenced in a study of blood T cell repertoires in COVID-19. Sequencing was performed with immunoSEQ multiplex PCR; in TCRdb, only in-frame clones are kept and a portion is missing. The sample holds about 140,000 clones, approximately 90% seen once. Sequences were obtained from peripheral blood. All receptors derive from a woman in her forties with acute or convalescent COVID-19.

This chain links TRBV2 with TRBJ1-2; 8 bases align to TRBD1. This CDR3 region has 14 residues. Germline CDR1 is SNHLY and CDR2 is FYNNEI. After removal of 2 bases from V and 6 bases from J, the junction contained 5 bases not matched to a gene. This CDR3 is CASSEQGAFNGYTF. CDR3 coding DNA: TGTGCCAGCAGTGAACAGGGGGCCTTTAATGGCTACACCTTC.

The chain carries TRBV3-1 (or the pseudogene TRBV3-2) and TRBJ2-1, with 7 bases aligning to TRBD2. The CDR3 is made up of 18 amino acids. The J segment lost 7 bases and the V segment lost 0 bases, leaving 15 bases of the junction unmatched. CDR1 is LGHDT and CDR2 is YNNKEL in the germline V gene (reference sequence). DNA for the CDR3: TGTGCCAGCAGCCAAGATTCCGGGGGGTACCGCCCTTCAAATGAGCAGTTCTTC. As protein: CASSQDSGGYRPSNEQFF.

The chain combines TRBV6-2 or TRBV6-3 with TRBJ2-1; 10 bases match TRBD2. CDR3 length: 16 residues. With V trimmed by 2 bases and J by 5 bases, 6 bases remained unmatched. Germline CDR1 and CDR2: MNHEY and SVGEGT. The CDR3 DNA reads TGTGCCAGCAGTTACGGTAGCGGGAGGAAGAACAATGAGCAGTTCTTC. Its translation is CASSYGSGRKNNEQFF.

The chain recombines TRBV6-6 with TRBJ1-6; 8 bases match TRBD1. This CDR3 contains 14 residues. V lost 9 bases to trimming and J lost 7 bases; unmatched junction nucleotides: 8. Germline V gene data show CDR1 as MNHNY and CDR2 as SVGAGI (reference sequence). The CDR3 DNA reads as TGTGCCAGTTTACCGGGACAGGAGAATTCACCCCTCCACTTT. Translating gives CASLPGQENSPLHF.

As concerns this clone: Different DNA sequences within this sample yield the same CDR3. The J gene is TRBJ1-1, the V gene TRBV7-2; D unresolved. Between the trimmed V and J ends, which lost 5 bases and 4 bases, there was a span of 5 bases. This CDR3 is 11 amino acids long. Germline V gene data show CDR1 as SGHTA and CDR2 as FQGNSA. The CDR3 nucleotides read TGTGCCAGCAGCCCGCGCACTGAAGCTTTCTTT. It specifies CASSPRTEAFF.